Listed below are T cell receptor beta chains from one sample, sequenced in a study of cytomegalovirus exposure and HLA in healthy donors. This table comes from immunoSEQ multiplex PCR, and its TCRdb copy is limited to in-frame clones, with some not included. The sample records 240,000 or so clones, roughly 87% being singletons. The sample was PBMCs. The source is a woman between 40 and 55 years old in good health and CMV-seropositive. CDR3s include the opening cysteine and the closing phenylalanine or tryptophan. A D gene is named only where the DNA matches it firmly. For some rows the clone size is stated as once, few or many, or as a class when expanded; others skip it.

J: TRBJ2-3
size: -
V: TRBV30
D: -
DNA: TGTGCCTGGGGAGCATTATCCACAGATACGCAGTATTTT
CDR3: CAWGALSTDTQYF

J: TRBJ2-7
size: -
V: TRBV2
D: -
DNA: TGTGCCAGCCAGCTCTACAGGGCGCCCCACGAGCAGTACTTC
CDR3: CASQLYRAPHEQYF

J: TRBJ1-2
size: -
V: TRBV7-8
D: -
DNA: TGTGCCAGCAGCCGGGAAGGATCTTATCGTGGCTACACCTTC
CDR3: CASSREGSYRGYTF

J: TRBJ2-7
size: -
V: TRBV11-2
D: TRBD2
DNA: TGTGCCAGCAGCCCCTCTAGCGGGGGTTACGAGCAGTACTTC
CDR3: CASSPSSGGYEQYF

J: TRBJ1-3
size: -
V: TRBV19
D: -
DNA: TGTGCCAGTGGTCCCCCTATTGCGGGGGCGCTTACTGGAAACACCATATATTTT
CDR3: CASGPPIAGALTGNTIYF

J: TRBJ1-2
size: -
V: TRBV29-1
D: TRBD1
DNA: TGCAGCGTTCCCCACCTCCAGGGGGTAGACGGCTACACCTTC
CDR3: CSVPHLQGVDGYTF

J: TRBJ1-1
size: few
V: TRBV7-9
D: TRBD1
DNA: TGTGCCAGCAGCTTAGGGGGGACAGGTACGAACACTGAAGCTTTCTTT
CDR3: CASSLGGTGTNTEAFF

J: TRBJ1-2
size: -
V: TRBV7-2
D: -
DNA: TGTGCCAGCAGCGTCGCAGGGGTGACTAACTATGGCTACACCTTC
CDR3: CASSVAGVTNYGYTF

J: TRBJ1-2
size: -
V: TRBV27
D: -
DNA: TGTGCCAGCTCGACTGCCCCAGGGTCCTATGGCTACACCTTC
CDR3: CASSTAPGSYGYTF

J: TRBJ2-7
size: -
V: TRBV7-2
D: TRBD1
DNA: TGTGCCAGCAGCTACTCCGGGACAGGGACCCCATACGAGCAGTACTTC
CDR3: CASSYSGTGTPYEQYF

J: TRBJ1-6
size: -
V: TRBV19
D: -
DNA: TGTGCCAGTGGACAAGCGGGGGTGGGTTCACCCCTCCACTTT
CDR3: CASGQAGVGSPLHF

J: TRBJ2-7
size: few
V: TRBV9
D: -
DNA: TGTGCCAGCAGCCCGCCGGACAGCTCCTACGAGCAGTACTTC
CDR3: CASSPPDSSYEQYF

J: TRBJ1-1
size: few
V: TRBV7-3
D: -
DNA: TGTGCCAGCAGCCTAGACCCTAACACTGAAGCTTTCTTT
CDR3: CASSLDPNTEAFF

J: TRBJ1-1
size: once
V: TRBV27
D: TRBD1
DNA: TGTGCCAGCAGTCTTTGGGACAGCACTGAAGCTTTCTTT
CDR3: CASSLWDSTEAFF

J: TRBJ1-1
size: -
V: TRBV7-3
D: -
DNA: TGTGCCAGCAGCCGCGGGGTGGGCAACACTGAAGCTTTCTTT
CDR3: CASSRGVGNTEAFF

J: TRBJ1-1
size: -
V: TRBV27
D: TRBD1
DNA: TGTGCCAGCAGTGCCCAGACAGGGGGCGGTGAAGCTTTCTTT
CDR3: CASSAQTGGGEAFF

J: TRBJ1-2
size: -
V: TRBV6-5
D: TRBD1
DNA: TGTGCCAGCACCGGACAGGAGCACTATGGCTACACCTTC
CDR3: CASTGQEHYGYTF

J: TRBJ2-2
size: -
V: TRBV11-3
D: TRBD2
DNA: TGTGCCAGCAGCCAATCTAGGACTAGCGGGACGAACGGGGAGCTGTTTTTT
CDR3: CASSQSRTSGTNGELFF

J: TRBJ2-1
size: -
V: TRBV6-6
D: TRBD2
DNA: TGTGCCAGCACGGGCGGGGCGGGGGGTGAGCAGTTCTTC
CDR3: CASTGGAGGEQFF

J: TRBJ2-3
size: -
V: TRBV7-2
D: -
DNA: TGTGCCAGCAGCTTAGCGGCAGGGGGCACAGATACGCAGTATTTT
CDR3: CASSLAAGGTDTQYF

J: TRBJ1-6
size: -
V: TRBV5-6
D: -
DNA: TGTGCCAGCAGCTTGGATGGGGGCGGTCCCTATAATTCACCCCTCCACTTT
CDR3: CASSLDGGGPYNSPLHF

J: TRBJ2-3
size: -
V: TRBV2
D: TRBD2
DNA: TGTGCCAGCAGTGGGGGGACTAGCCCCACAGATACGCAGTATTTT
CDR3: CASSGGTSPTDTQYF

J: TRBJ1-2
size: -
V: TRBV6-6
D: TRBD1
DNA: TGTGCCAGCAGTTCTCCGGGACAGAACTATGGCTACACCTTC
CDR3: CASSSPGQNYGYTF

J: TRBJ2-1
size: -
V: TRBV5-1
D: TRBD2
DNA: TGCGCCAGCAGCCCCGCTAGCGGGGGATACAATGAGCAGTTCTTC
CDR3: CASSPASGGYNEQFF

J: TRBJ2-1
size: -
V: TRBV11-3
D: -
DNA: TGTGCCAGCAGCCGGAGTAATGAGCAGTTCTTC
CDR3: CASSRSNEQFF

J: TRBJ1-1
size: few
V: TRBV6-1
D: -
DNA: TGTGCCAGCAGTTTAGGGGGAGGGACTGAAGCTTTCTTT
CDR3: CASSLGGGTEAFF

J: TRBJ2-1
size: few
V: TRBV10-3
D: -
DNA: TGTGCCATCAGAGCCTCCGGAGGAAATGAGCAGTTCTTC
CDR3: CAIRASGGNEQFF

J: TRBJ2-7
size: -
V: TRBV20-1
D: -
DNA: TGCAGTGCGATACAGGGAAACGAGCAGTACTTC
CDR3: CSAIQGNEQYF

J: TRBJ2-1
size: once
V: TRBV7-9
D: TRBD1
DNA: TGTTCCAGCAGCATCTATCTTCTGGGACAGGGGGTTTATGAGCAGTTCTTC
CDR3: CSSSIYLLGQGVYEQFF

J: TRBJ1-2
size: few
V: TRBV18
D: -
DNA: TGTGCCAGCTCACCACCGGGAGGTGGGTATGGCTACACCTTC
CDR3: CASSPPGGGYGYTF

J: TRBJ1-5
size: -
V: TRBV6-4
D: -
DNA: TGTGCCAGCAGTGATTTTCCAAATCAGCCCCAGCATTTT
CDR3: CASSDFPNQPQHF

J: TRBJ2-5
size: -
V: TRBV10-3
D: -
DNA: TGTGCCATCAGTGGGACTCAAAACCAAGAGACCCAGTACTTC
CDR3: CAISGTQNQETQYF

J: TRBJ1-2
size: -
V: TRBV7-9
D: TRBD1
DNA: TGTGCCAGCAGCCCCGGACAGGGGGCCCAAGGCTACACCTTC
CDR3: CASSPGQGAQGYTF

J: TRBJ2-3
size: -
V: TRBV10-3
D: TRBD1
DNA: TGTGCCATCAGCGTCCGCAGGGGGCGACAGGCAGATACGCAGTATTTT
CDR3: CAISVRRGRQADTQYF

J: TRBJ2-2
size: once
V: TRBV10-1
D: TRBD2
DNA: TGCGCCAGCAGTGCGGCTAGCGGTAACACCGGGGAGCTGTTTTTT
CDR3: CASSAASGNTGELFF

J: TRBJ1-2
size: -
V: TRBV28
D: -
DNA: TGTGCCAGCATCCCTAAAACCCGATATGGCTACACCTTC
CDR3: CASIPKTRYGYTF

J: TRBJ2-1
size: -
V: TRBV6-6
D: TRBD1
DNA: TGTGCCAGCAGTCCTTACAGGGGTGCCTACAATGAGCAGTTCTTC
CDR3: CASSPYRGAYNEQFF

J: TRBJ1-2
size: -
V: TRBV7-2
D: -
DNA: TGTGCCAGCAGCTTAGATCGTCTCCCTGGCTACACCTTC
CDR3: CASSLDRLPGYTF

J: TRBJ2-5
size: -
V: TRBV4-1
D: TRBD2
DNA: TGCGCCAGCAGCCAAGGGGCTAGCGGGGGGGCCTTGGAGACCCAGTACTTC
CDR3: CASSQGASGGALETQYF

J: TRBJ1-1
size: -
V: TRBV5-1
D: TRBD1
DNA: TGCGCCAGCAGCTTTATGACAGGGGGGAACACTGAAGCTTTCTTT
CDR3: CASSFMTGGNTEAFF

J: TRBJ2-5
size: -
V: TRBV11-2
D: TRBD1
DNA: TGTGCCAGCAGCTTAGGGGACAGGGACCAAGAGACCCAGTACTTC
CDR3: CASSLGDRDQETQYF

J: TRBJ1-1
size: few
V: TRBV20-1
D: -
DNA: TGCAGGGTCTTCAGGAACACTGAAGCTTTCTTT
CDR3: CRVFRNTEAFF

J: TRBJ1-1
size: -
V: TRBV7-9
D: TRBD1
DNA: TGTTCCAGCAGCTTTTACAGGGGAGCTTTCTTT
CDR3: CSSSFYRGAFF

J: TRBJ1-1
size: -
V: TRBV30
D: -
DNA: TGTGCCTGGACCCCCTACAGGAACACTGAAGCTTTCTTT
CDR3: CAWTPYRNTEAFF

J: TRBJ2-1
size: -
V: TRBV7-2
D: TRBD2
DNA: TGTGCCAGCCAACAGGATGGCGGGAGGGTTAATGAGCAGTTCTTC
CDR3: CASQQDGGRVNEQFF

J: TRBJ2-7
size: -
V: TRBV7-8
D: -
DNA: TGTGCCAGCAGCTTAACCGGAGGCGCCCCGCAGTACTTC
CDR3: CASSLTGGAPQYF